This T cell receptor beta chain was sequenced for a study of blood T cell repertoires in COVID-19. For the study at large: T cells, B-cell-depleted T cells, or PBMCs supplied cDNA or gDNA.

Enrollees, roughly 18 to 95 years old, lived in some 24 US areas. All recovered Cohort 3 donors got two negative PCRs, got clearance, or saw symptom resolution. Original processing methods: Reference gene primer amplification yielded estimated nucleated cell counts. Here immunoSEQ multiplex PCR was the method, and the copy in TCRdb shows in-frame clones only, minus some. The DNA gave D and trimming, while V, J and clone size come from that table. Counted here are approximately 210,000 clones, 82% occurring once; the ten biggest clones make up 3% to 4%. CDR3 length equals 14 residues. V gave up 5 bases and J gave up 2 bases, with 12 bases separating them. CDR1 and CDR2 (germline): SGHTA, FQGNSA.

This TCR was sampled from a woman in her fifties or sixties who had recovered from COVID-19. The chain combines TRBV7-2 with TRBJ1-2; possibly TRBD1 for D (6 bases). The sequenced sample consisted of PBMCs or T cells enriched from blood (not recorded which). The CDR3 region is CASSPNRENYGYTF. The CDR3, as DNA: TGTGCCAGCAGCCCGAACAGGGAGAACTATGGCTACACCTTC.